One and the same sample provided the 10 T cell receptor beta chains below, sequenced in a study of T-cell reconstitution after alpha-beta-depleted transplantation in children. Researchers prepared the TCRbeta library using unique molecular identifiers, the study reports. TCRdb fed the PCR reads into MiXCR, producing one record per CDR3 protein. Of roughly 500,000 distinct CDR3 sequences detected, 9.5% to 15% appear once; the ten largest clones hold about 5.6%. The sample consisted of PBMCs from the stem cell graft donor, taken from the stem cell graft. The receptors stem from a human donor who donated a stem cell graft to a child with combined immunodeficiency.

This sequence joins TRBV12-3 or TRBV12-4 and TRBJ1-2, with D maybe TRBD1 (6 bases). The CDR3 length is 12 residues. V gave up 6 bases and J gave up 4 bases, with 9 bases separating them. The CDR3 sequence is CASSAGAYGYTF. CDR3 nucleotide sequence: TGTGCCAGCAGCGCAGGGGCCTATGGCTACACCTTC.

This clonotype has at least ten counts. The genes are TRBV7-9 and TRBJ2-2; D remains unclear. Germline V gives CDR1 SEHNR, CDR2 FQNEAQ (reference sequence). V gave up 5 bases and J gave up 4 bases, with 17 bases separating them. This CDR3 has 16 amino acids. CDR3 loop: CASSQEWGLSTGELFF. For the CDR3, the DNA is TGTGCCAGCAGCCAAGAATGGGGTCTGAGCACCGGGGAGCTGTTTTTT.

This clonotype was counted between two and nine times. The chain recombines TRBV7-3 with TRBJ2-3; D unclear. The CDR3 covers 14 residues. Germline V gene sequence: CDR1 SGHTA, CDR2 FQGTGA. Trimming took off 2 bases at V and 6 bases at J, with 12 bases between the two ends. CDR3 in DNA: TGTGCCAGCAGCTTATTTCCTATTACGGATACGCAGTATTTT. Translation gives CASSLFPITDTQYF.

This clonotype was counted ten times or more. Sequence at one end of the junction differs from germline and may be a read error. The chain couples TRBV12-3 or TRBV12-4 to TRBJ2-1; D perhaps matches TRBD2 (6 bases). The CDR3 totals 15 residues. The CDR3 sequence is CASSSVGGSYDEQFF. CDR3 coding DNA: TGTGCCAGCAGTTCAGTAGGAGGGAGCTACGATGAGCAGTTCTTC.

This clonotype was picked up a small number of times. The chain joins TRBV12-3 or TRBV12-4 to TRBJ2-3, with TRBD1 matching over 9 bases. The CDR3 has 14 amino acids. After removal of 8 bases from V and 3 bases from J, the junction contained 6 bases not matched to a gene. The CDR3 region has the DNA TGTGCCAGCGGGACAGGGAGGGAAACAGATACGCAGTATTTT. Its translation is CASGTGRETDTQYF.

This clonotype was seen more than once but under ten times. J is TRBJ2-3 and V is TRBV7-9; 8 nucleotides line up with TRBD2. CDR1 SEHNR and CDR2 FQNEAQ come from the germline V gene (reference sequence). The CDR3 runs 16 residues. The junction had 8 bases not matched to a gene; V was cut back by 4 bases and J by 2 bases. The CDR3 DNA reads TGTGCCAGCAGCTCCGTTTCGGGGGGGTTCACAGATACGCAGTATTTT. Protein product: CASSSVSGGFTDTQYF.

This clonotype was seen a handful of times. The DNA of the CDR3 is TGCGCCAGCAGCCAAGTTTTCGAGAGTTGGGATGAGCAGTTCTTC. Amino acid sequence: CASSQVFESWDEQFF. V is TRBV4-3 and J is TRBJ2-1, with D hard to call. From germline, CDR1 is LGHNA and CDR2 YSLEER. The CDR3 is made up of 15 amino acids. V was shortened by 1 base and J by 8 bases, with 15 bases between the two germline ends.

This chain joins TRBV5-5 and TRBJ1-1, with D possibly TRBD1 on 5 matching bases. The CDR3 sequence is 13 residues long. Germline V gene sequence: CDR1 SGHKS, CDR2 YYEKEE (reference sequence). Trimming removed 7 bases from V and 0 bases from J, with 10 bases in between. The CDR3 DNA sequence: TGTGCCAGCGCCGGAGGGGTGAACACTGAAGCTTTCTTT. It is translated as CASAGGVNTEAFF.

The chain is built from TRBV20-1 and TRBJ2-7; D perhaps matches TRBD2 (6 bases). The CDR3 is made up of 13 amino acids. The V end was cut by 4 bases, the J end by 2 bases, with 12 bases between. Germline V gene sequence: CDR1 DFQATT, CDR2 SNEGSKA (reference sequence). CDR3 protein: CSATGLSTYEQYF. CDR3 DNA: TGCAGTGCTACGGGACTTTCAACCTACGAGCAGTACTTC.

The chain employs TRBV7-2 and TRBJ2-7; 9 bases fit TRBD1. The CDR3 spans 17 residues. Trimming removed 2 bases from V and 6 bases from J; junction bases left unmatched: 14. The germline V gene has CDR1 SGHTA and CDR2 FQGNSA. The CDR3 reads CASSLKGGDRVKGEQYF. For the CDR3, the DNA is TGTGCCAGCAGCTTAAAAGGGGGGGACAGGGTCAAAGGCGAGCAGTACTTC.